The 27 T cell receptor beta chains listed next were all sequenced from one sample in a study of T cell responses to AZD1222 COVID-19 vaccine. TCRdb's table, derived via immunoSEQ multiplex PCR, lists solely in-frame clones and lacks some. The profile covers fewer than 200,000 clones, with 75% to 90% appearing a single time and about 4.3% taken by the ten largest. The sample here was peripheral blood, taken 28 days after the second dose of the MenACWY control vaccine. These receptors were obtained from an adult who received the MenACWY meningococcal vaccine as a control.

The V gene is TRBV28, the J gene TRBJ2-1; D is uncertain. The CDR3 length is 15 residues. Germline loops: CDR1 MDHEN, CDR2 SYDVKM. Trimming shortened V by 3 bases and J by 6 bases, and 15 bases separated the two germline ends. The CDR3 sequence is CASSFSDLRGNEQFF. CDR3 in DNA: TGTGCCAGCAGTTTCTCGGATCTTCGCGGCAATGAGCAGTTCTTC.

The chain has TRBV4-3 and TRBJ1-2; TRBD1 is a possible D gene (6 bases). From germline, CDR1 is LGHNA and CDR2 YSLEER. This CDR3 comprises 14 residues. With 1 base removed from V and 2 bases from J, the gap between germline ends came to 8 bases. CDR3 in amino acids: CASSQAGENYGYTF. The CDR3 nucleotides read TGCGCCAGCAGCCAAGCAGGGGAAAACTATGGCTACACCTTC.

V and J are TRBV27 and TRBJ2-3; no clear D. Trimming took 6 bases from V and 4 from J, leaving 11 bases between them. The germline CDR1 and CDR2 sequences are MNHEY and SMNVEV (reference sequence). The CDR3 runs to 13 residues. In nucleotides, the CDR3 is TGTGCCAGCAGACACCCGGTTGCAGATACGCAGTATTTT. Protein product: CASRHPVADTQYF.

The V call is TRBV6-5, the J call TRBJ2-1; D might be TRBD1 or TRBD2, each matching 6 bases. Germline-derived CDR1 and CDR2 are MNHEY and SVGAGI. V was trimmed by 4 bases and J by 5 bases, leaving 12 bases between them. The CDR3 has 14 amino acids. CDR3 DNA: TGTGCCAGCAGTTCCTCTGGGGGGCACAATGAGCAGTTCTTC. As protein: CASSSSGGHNEQFF.

This chain joins TRBV2 and TRBJ2-4; 9 bases are a match to TRBD1. Per germline, CDR1 SNHLY and CDR2 FYNNEI. The CDR3 consists of 12 residues. V lost 9 bases, J lost 8 bases, and 5 bases stayed unmatched. The chain's CDR3 is CARGQGFDIQYF. Written as DNA, the CDR3 is TGTGCCAGGGGACAGGGTTTCGACATTCAGTACTTC.

The V call is TRBV6-2 or TRBV6-3, the J call TRBJ2-7; TRBD2 is a possible D gene (6 bases). V lost 2 bases to trimming and J lost 5 bases, with 10 bases between them. The CDR3 contains 13 residues. Germline CDR1 MNHEY, CDR2 SVGEGT. In DNA, the CDR3 is TGTGCCAGCAGTTACGCGGGGCCGAACGAGCAGTACTTC. Protein sequence: CASSYAGPNEQYF.

A single count supports this clone. The chain has TRBV6-2 or TRBV6-3 and TRBJ1-3, with a weak D call TRBD1 (5 bases). This CDR3 comprises 15 residues. The germline gives CDR1 MNHEY, CDR2 SVGEGT. V was trimmed by 6 bases and J by 0 bases, leaving 12 bases between them. CDR3 amino acids: CASSRDGLSGNTIYF. The CDR3 DNA is TGTGCCAGCAGCCGGGACGGACTCTCTGGAAACACCATATATTTT.

This rearrangement joins TRBV18 to TRBJ1-4; no clear D gene. CDR3 length: 16 residues. Germline lookup yields CDR1 KGHSH and CDR2 LQKENI. V lost 5 bases and J 0 bases, leaving 13 bases between the germline ends. CDR3 residues: CASSTGSLATNEKLFF. The CDR3 DNA sequence: TGTGCCAGCTCAACGGGCAGTCTTGCAACTAATGAAAAACTGTTTTTT.

This clone came up once. J is TRBJ2-1 and V is TRBV6-5; 8 nucleotides line up with TRBD2. The length of the CDR3 is 13 residues. V was clipped by 10 bases and J by 9 bases; unmatched bases: 11. Per the germline V gene, CDR1 is MNHEY and CDR2 is SVGAGI. The CDR3, as DNA: TGTGCCACTGCGGCAGCGGGAGCGGCTGAGCAGTTCTTC. Translated, it gives CATAAAGAAEQFF.

The rearrangement uses TRBV7-2 and TRBJ2-2, with 8 bases that match TRBD2. CDR3 length equals 15 residues. Germline values: CDR1 SGHTA, CDR2 FQGNSA. J lost 6 bases, V lost 2 bases, and 5 bases had no gene match. CDR3 protein: CASSLSSGSSGELFF. In nucleotides, the CDR3 is TGTGCCAGCAGCTTATCTAGCGGGTCATCCGGGGAGCTGTTTTTT.

The V and J genes are TRBV3-1 (or the pseudogene TRBV3-2) and TRBJ1-1; D might be TRBD1 (5 bases). The V end was cut by 0 bases, the J end by 10 bases, with 15 bases between. From germline, CDR1 is LGHDT and CDR2 YNNKEL (reference sequence). The CDR3 is 14 amino acids. CDR3 DNA: TGTGCCAGCAGCCAAGATAAAGGCAGGGTGGTAGCTTTCTTT. Its protein is CASSQDKGRVVAFF.

The V call is TRBV5-5, the J call TRBJ2-1; 8 bases are shared with TRBD2. There are 14 residues in the CDR3. The germline V gene encodes CDR1 SGHKS and CDR2 YYEKEE (reference sequence). Trimming cost V 4 bases and J 7 bases; bases outside gene matches: 7. The CDR3 is CASSVSGSNNEQFF. DNA for the CDR3: TGTGCCAGCAGCGTGAGCGGGAGTAATAATGAGCAGTTCTTC.

In regard to this clone: Within the sample, other DNA sequences also encode this same CDR3. V usage is TRBV28 and J usage is TRBJ1-2; weak D call: TRBD1 (6 bases). The CDR3 consists of 13 residues. V was clipped by 6 bases and J by 2 bases, with 10 bases between them. Germline-derived CDR1 and CDR2 are MDHEN and SYDVKM. CDR3 nucleotides: TGTGCCAGCAGCCAACAGGGAAACTATGGCTACACCTTC. Translating it yields CASSQQGNYGYTF.

The V call is TRBV30, the J call TRBJ1-3, with 9 positions matching TRBD1. V was pared by 5 bases and J by 4 bases, with 9 bases of the junction left unmatched. The CDR3 is 15 residues long. Germline V lookup: CDR1 GTSNPN, CDR2 SVGIG (reference sequence). As DNA, the CDR3 is TGTGCCTGGGGGACAGGGCGTTCTGGAGGAAACACCATATATTTT. This gives the protein CAWGTGRSGGNTIYF.

This chain joins TRBV3-1 (or the pseudogene TRBV3-2) and TRBJ2-1; TRBD2 matches 9 bases. The CDR3 sequence is 18 residues long. With V trimmed by 7 bases and J by 6 bases, 19 bases remained unmatched. Germline V gives CDR1 LGHDT, CDR2 YNNKEL (reference sequence). CDR3 in DNA: TGTGCCAGCACCCAGGGGAGGATTGCGGGAGGGAGGGTCAATGAGCAGTTCTTC. Translated, it gives CASTQGRIAGGRVNEQFF.

The chain combines TRBV19 with TRBJ1-1; 8 positions match TRBD1. Per the germline V gene, CDR1 is LNHDA and CDR2 is SQIVND (reference sequence). The CDR3 is made up of 14 amino acids. The ends lost 7 bases at V and 2 bases at J; junction bases unmatched: 6. CDR3 protein: CASTVDRGNTEAFF. The CDR3 coding sequence is TGTGCCAGTACCGTCGACAGGGGCAACACTGAAGCTTTCTTT.

The CDR3 spells CASSPRTGGIRWSYEQYF. The CDR3 DNA sequence: TGTGCCAGCTCACCACGGACAGGGGGGATACGGTGGTCCTACGAGCAGTACTTC. This chain uses TRBV18 with TRBJ2-7; 10 bases align to TRBD1. V dropped 1 base and J dropped 1; count of bases not matched to a gene: 10. The CDR3 consists of 18 residues. Germline CDR1 and CDR2: KGHSH and LQKENI.

Only a few counts were recorded for this clone. The chain has TRBV28 and TRBJ1-2, with D unresolved. Trimming cost V 5 bases and J 2 bases, with 12 bases left between them. The CDR3 is 14 residues long. Germline V gene sequence: CDR1 MDHEN, CDR2 SYDVKM. As DNA, the CDR3 is TGTGCCAGCAGTCTGGGAGCGAAAAACTATGGCTACACCTTC. Its protein product is CASSLGAKNYGYTF.

This sequence joins TRBV28 and TRBJ2-1; D is uncertain. Germline values: CDR1 MDHEN, CDR2 SYDVKM. V was shortened by 5 bases and J by 10 bases, with 9 bases between the two germline ends. The CDR3 covers 11 residues. CDR3 sequence (DNA): TGTGCCAGCAGTCATAGTATGGAGCAGTTCTTC. It encodes CASSHSMEQFF. Full variable domain (outside the CDR3, taken from reference TRBV28 and TRBJ2-1): DVKVTQSSRYLVKRTGEKVFLECVQDMDHENMFWYRQDPGLGLRLIYFSYDVKMKEKGDIPEGYSVSREKKERFSLILESASTNQTSMYLCASSHSMEQFFGPGTRLTVL.

This clone has just one count. The chain links TRBV2 to TRBJ2-5, with TRBD1 identical over 8 bases. The CDR3 is made up of 15 amino acids. Germline CDR1 and CDR2: SNHLY and FYNNEI. V shed 6 bases, J shed 4 bases, and the junction held 10 bases outside the gene matches. The CDR3 here is CASRGQAIRGETQYF. The CDR3 DNA follows: TGTGCCAGCAGGGGACAGGCGATTAGAGGAGAGACCCAGTACTTC.

V gene TRBV6-5 combines with J gene TRBJ2-3; 10 bases agree with TRBD2. After removal of 2 bases from V and 5 bases from J, the junction contained 7 bases not matched to a gene. This CDR3 region has 16 residues. In germline, CDR1 is MNHEY, CDR2 SVGAGI. This CDR3 is CASSYNLAGVQDTQYF. The CDR3 DNA reads TGTGCCAGCAGTTACAACCTAGCGGGAGTTCAAGATACGCAGTATTTT.

This sequence joins TRBV9 and TRBJ2-3, with D possibly being TRBD1 or TRBD2 (5 bases each). Germline CDR1 is SGDLS and CDR2 is YYNGEE. CDR3 length: 13 residues. The ends were cut back, 7 bases at V and 4 bases at J, with 13 bases in the middle. CDR3 bases: TGTGCCAGCGGTGAGGGGATCTCAGATACGCAGTATTTT. Amino acid sequence: CASGEGISDTQYF.

The chain is built from TRBV28 and TRBJ1-2, with D perhaps TRBD1 (5 bases). The CDR3 covers 12 residues. Germline V gene lookup returns CDR1 MDHEN and CDR2 SYDVKM. V lost 8 bases and J lost 7, with 14 bases in between. The CDR3 nucleotides read TGTGCCAGCGGAAATCGAGGGACTGGCTACACCTTC. This gives the protein CASGNRGTGYTF.

This clone came up a few times. This chain connects TRBV29-1 to TRBJ1-1; tentative D call: TRBD1 (5 bases). Between the trimmed V and J ends, which lost 4 bases and 1 base, there was a span of 10 bases. CDR3 size: 13 residues. CDR1 is SQVTM and CDR2 is ANQGSEA in the germline V gene. CDR3 protein: CSVGVGRNTEAFF. DNA of the CDR3: TGCAGCGTTGGAGTGGGACGGAACACTGAAGCTTTCTTT.

The V call is TRBV11-2, the J call TRBJ1-6; 11 bases line up with TRBD1. This CDR3 is 18 amino acids long. The junction had 2 bases not matched to a gene; V was cut back by 0 bases and J by 1 base. Germline V CDR1 and CDR2: SGHAT, FQNNGV. The CDR3 protein is CASSLDRDRGSYNSPLHF. CDR3 nucleotides: TGTGCCAGCAGCTTAGACCGGGACAGGGGGTCCTATAATTCACCCCTCCACTTT.

This rearrangement joins TRBV27 to TRBJ2-5; D is possibly TRBD2 (5 bases). The CDR3 runs to 14 residues. Trimming took 7 bases from V and 5 from J, leaving 17 bases between them. From germline, CDR1 is MNHEY and CDR2 SMNVEV (reference sequence). CDR3 region: CASKGGYGRETQYF. CDR3 nucleotides: TGTGCCAGCAAAGGCGGGTACGGTCGGGAGACCCAGTACTTC.

The chain recombines TRBV9 with TRBJ1-3, with D maybe TRBD1 (6 bases). Deletions cut 4 bases from V and 0 bases from J, with 11 bases between. The CDR3 runs to 15 residues. The germline V gene encodes CDR1 SGDLS and CDR2 YYNGEE. In DNA, the CDR3 is TGTGCCAGCAGCCCCGGACAGAACTCTGGAAACACCATATATTTT. As protein: CASSPGQNSGNTIYF. Full variable domain (missing parts from reference TRBV9 and TRBJ1-3): DSGVTQTPKHLITATGQRVTLRCSPRSGDLSVYWYQQSLDQGLQFLIQYYNGEERAKGNILERFSAQQFPDLHSELNLSSLELGDSALYFCASSPGQNSGNTIYFGEGSWLTVV.